This is a list of T cell receptor beta chains from one sample in a study of T cell clones after liver transplantation. Repertoires were generated with immunoSEQ multiplex PCR, while TCRdb's copy carries only in-frame clones and drops some. The sample records 31,000 or so clones, around 94% being singletons. The specimen comprised CD8+ T cells from blood, sampled 12 months after liver transplant. These receptors all come from a human patient who received a liver transplant. Some T cells could come from the graft donor. CDR3s include the opening cysteine and the closing phenylalanine or tryptophan. D genes are given only for firm matches. Clone size is not always given. Where it is, it says once, few, many or a class for expanded clones.

D	J	V	size	CDR3	DNA
TRBD1	TRBJ1-2	TRBV10-3	.	CAISAGTGGIYGYTF	TGTGCCATCAGTGCCGGAACAGGGGGAATCTATGGCTACACCTTC
.	TRBJ1-4	TRBV9	.	CASSAAGRLNEKLFF	TGTGCCAGCAGCGCCGCAGGGAGGTTGAATGAAAAACTGTTTTTT
.	TRBJ2-7	TRBV13	.	CASSPPGGTYEQYF	TGTGCCAGCAGCCCCCCTGGCGGGACGTACGAGCAGTACTTC
.	TRBJ1-1	TRBV4-3	once	CASSQELSMKTEAFF	TGCGCCAGCAGCCAAGAATTATCAATGAAGACTGAAGCTTTCTTT
.	TRBJ2-5	TRBV7-3	.	CASSLGRSQETQYF	TGTGCCAGCAGCTTGGGGCGTAGCCAAGAGACCCAGTACTTC
TRBD2	TRBJ2-3	TRBV2	.	CASTNSGITDTQYF	TGTGCCAGCACAAATAGCGGGATAACAGATACGCAGTATTTT
.	TRBJ1-1	TRBV6-6	.	CASREQGRGVYTEAFF	TGTGCCAGCAGAGAACAGGGAAGGGGTGTGTACACTGAAGCTTTCTTT
TRBD1	TRBJ2-2	TRBV6-5	.	CASSRQGVGELFF	TGTGCCAGCAGTCGACAGGGGGTCGGGGAGCTGTTTTTT
TRBD1	TRBJ2-7	TRBV18	.	CASSPRDRAPLEQYF	TGTGCCAGCTCACCACGGGACAGGGCCCCTCTCGAGCAGTACTTC
TRBD1	TRBJ1-5	TRBV18	.	CASSLQGDQPQHF	TGTGCCAGCTCACTACAGGGGGATCAGCCCCAGCATTTT
.	TRBJ2-3	TRBV2	.	CASSWLNWNTQYF	TGTGCCAGCAGTTGGCTAAATTGGAATACGCAGTATTTT
TRBD2	TRBJ2-7	TRBV12-5	.	CASGSGTSGRDEQYF	TGTGCTAGTGGTTCCGGGACTAGCGGGAGGGACGAGCAGTACTTC
.	TRBJ2-7	TRBV14	.	CASSQADSEYYEQYF	TGTGCCAGCAGCCAAGCGGACTCGGAATACTACGAGCAGTACTTC
.	TRBJ1-1	TRBV27	.	CASSFTGGMEAFF	TGTGCCAGCAGTTTTACGGGGGGCATGGAAGCTTTCTTT
.	TRBJ2-2	TRBV7-7	.	CASSSGSRGELFF	TGTGCTAGCAGCTCAGGGTCTCGAGGGGAGCTGTTTTTT
.	TRBJ2-5	TRBV25-1	.	CASSGGTQYF	TGTGCCAGCAGTGGGGGGACCCAGTACTTC
TRBD1	TRBJ2-4	TRBV28	.	CASSFFLGTGGDIQYF	TGTGCCAGCAGTTTTTTCCTTGGGACAGGGGGGGACATTCAGTACTTC
.	TRBJ2-1	TRBV28	.	CASSLTPSTYNEQFF	TGTGCCAGCAGTTTAACCCCGTCCACCTACAATGAGCAGTTCTTC
.	TRBJ2-1	TRBV9	.	CASSVEDSVGEQFF	TGTGCCAGCAGCGTAGAGGACTCAGTGGGTGAGCAGTTCTTC
.	TRBJ2-1	TRBV27	.	CASSSLSASSYNEQFF	TGTGCCAGCAGTTCCCTAAGTGCGAGCTCCTACAATGAGCAGTTCTTC
.	TRBJ2-7	TRBV7-8	.	CASSLTGIYEQYF	TGTGCCAGCAGCTTAACGGGAATCTACGAGCAGTACTTC
TRBD1	TRBJ2-7	TRBV9	.	CASSVGSGGYEQYF	TGTGCCAGCAGCGTAGGTTCAGGGGGCTACGAGCAGTACTTC
.	TRBJ1-1	TRBV10-2	once	CASSGEVTEAFF	TGCGCCAGCAGTGGTGAGGTCACTGAAGCTTTCTTT
TRBD2	TRBJ2-7	TRBV10-3	.	CAISGSKTSGNYEQYF	TGTGCCATCAGTGGCTCAAAGACTAGCGGAAACTACGAGCAGTACTTC
.	TRBJ1-1	TRBV27	once	CASSARGMNTEAFF	TGTGCCAGCAGTGCGCGGGGGATGAACACTGAAGCTTTCTTT
.	TRBJ2-3	TRBV6-1	.	CASIQIPLGTDTQYF	TGTGCCAGCATTCAGATACCATTAGGCACAGATACGCAGTATTTT
TRBD2	TRBJ2-1	TRBV9	.	CASSARGGRADEQFF	TGTGCCAGCAGCGCCCGCGGCGGGAGGGCGGATGAGCAGTTCTTC
TRBD2	TRBJ2-6	TRBV4-1	.	CASSLTLAGSRGANVLTF	TGCGCCAGCAGCCTAACACTAGCGGGCTCACGTGGGGCCAACGTCCTGACTTTC
.	TRBJ2-7	TRBV27	.	CASSLYPGLLSYEQYF	TGTGCCAGCAGTTTATATCCGGGGTTGCTATCCTACGAGCAGTACTTC
.	TRBJ1-6	TRBV6-1	.	CASSLPGSYSPLHF	TGTGCCAGCAGCCTCCCGGGGAGTTATTCACCCCTCCACTTT
TRBD2	TRBJ2-1	TRBV28	.	CASSSPGLAGIYNEQFF	TGTGCCAGCAGTTCCCCCGGACTAGCGGGGATCTACAATGAGCAGTTCTTC
.	TRBJ2-1	TRBV28	.	CASDIGPVGPNPSSYNEQFF	TGTGCCAGCGACATAGGGCCGGTCGGCCCTAACCCCAGCTCCTACAATGAGCAGTTCTTC
TRBD1	TRBJ2-5	TRBV5-4	once	CASSQTGTGGETQYF	TGTGCCAGCAGCCAAACCGGGACAGGGGGAGAGACCCAGTACTTC
.	TRBJ1-3	TRBV7-9	.	CASSPPWGKTGNTIYF	TGTGCCAGCAGCCCCCCGTGGGGCAAGACTGGAAACACCATATATTTT
TRBD2	TRBJ2-1	TRBV27	.	CASGEFGLAAYNEQFF	TGTGCCAGCGGAGAGTTTGGACTAGCGGCCTACAATGAGCAGTTCTTC
.	TRBJ2-7	TRBV28	once	CASSFRGLGYEQYF	TGTGCCAGCAGTTTCAGGGGACTGGGCTACGAGCAGTACTTC
.	TRBJ2-7	TRBV5-6	once	CASRRTDSYEQYF	TGTGCCAGCAGGAGGACGGACTCCTACGAGCAGTACTTC
.	TRBJ2-7	TRBV4-2	.	CASSQDGPGTLSYEQYF	TGTGCCAGCAGCCAAGATGGCCCCGGGACTCTCTCCTACGAGCAGTACTTC
.	TRBJ2-5	TRBV7-9	.	CASSAPMSRGLETQYF	TGTGCCAGCAGCGCCCCTATGTCCAGGGGTTTAGAGACCCAGTACTTC
.	TRBJ1-5	TRBV5-6	.	CASSLGHSNQPQHF	TGTGCCAGCAGCTTAGGCCATAGCAATCAGCCCCAGCATTTT
.	TRBJ2-7	TRBV10-3	.	CAITTDSYEQYF	TGTGCCATCACCACAGACAGCTACGAGCAGTACTTC
.	TRBJ2-1	TRBV6-5	.	CAIRGGGYNEQFF	TGTGCCATCCGAGGGGGAGGCTACAATGAGCAGTTCTTC
.	TRBJ2-7	TRBV9	.	CASSVGGAPYEQYF	TGTGCCAGCAGCGTAGGAGGGGCTCCCTACGAGCAGTACTTC
TRBD1	TRBJ1-1	TRBV28	.	CASRGPGGARTEAFF	TGTGCCAGCAGGGGACCAGGGGGCGCAAGGACTGAAGCTTTCTTT
TRBD1	TRBJ2-2	TRBV9	.	CASSTGQGMVAGELFF	TGTGCCAGCAGCACAGGACAGGGAATGGTGGCCGGGGAGCTGTTTTTT